This T cell receptor beta chain comes out of a study of shared clonotypes between healthy human individuals. Study-level findings and limits: Read depth was anticipated to influence clonotype sharing among donors. Although depth was large, rarefaction showed that sequencing of the sorted subsets was incomplete.

Healthy HIV-negative adults without recent acute infections or vaccinations served as donors. Libraries were prepared by immunoSEQ multiplex PCR; TCRdb keeps only in-frame clonotypes and omits some of them. The top ten clones hold roughly 11% of a sample with more than 200,000 clones, 65% to 70% of them seen once. This clone was detected a few times. The antigen remains unidentified. This CDR3 has 15 residues. Germline lookup yields CDR1 SGHVS and CDR2 FNYEAQ. Trimming removed 2 bases from V and 5 bases from J, with 15 bases in between. The sequence came from a man between 25 and 39 years old in good health. The chain couples TRBV7-6 to TRBJ2-5; D is possibly TRBD2 (6 bases). Sequencing was done on a sample of memory CD4+ T cells sorted from blood. The subset is: CD45RA-negative fraction. As DNA, the CDR3 is TGTGCCAGCAGCTTAACTAGCCTAGGGAGGGAGACCCAGTACTTC. The encoded protein is CASSLTSLGRETQYF.